Each of the 21 T cell receptor beta chains below was sequenced from the same sample in a study of cytomegalovirus exposure and HLA in healthy donors. Use of 60 Vbeta and 13 Jbeta primers characterized the PCR. Sequenced by immunoSEQ multiplex PCR; TCRdb stores in-frame clones only, minus some. The sample includes approximately 150,000 clones, approximately 84% of them seen just once. The sample was PBMCs. Source of these receptors: a woman younger than 35 in good health and CMV-seronegative.

The genes are TRBV29-1 and TRBJ2-1; D call uncertain. Germline assignment: CDR1 SQVTM and CDR2 ANQGSEA. The ends were cut back, 3 bases at V and 6 bases at J, with 6 bases in the middle. There are 11 residues in the CDR3. The CDR3 nucleotides are TGCAGCGTTGACCCCGGCAATGAGCAGTTCTTC. It translates to CSVDPGNEQFF.

The V call is TRBV19, the J call TRBJ1-5; D gene unclear. The CDR3 spans 13 residues. V was pared by 2 bases and J by 8 bases, with 10 bases between. In germline, CDR1 is LNHDA, CDR2 SQIVND (reference sequence). The CDR3 sequence is CASSIFLVEPQHF. In DNA form, the CDR3 reads TGTGCCAGTAGTATATTTCTCGTCGAGCCCCAGCATTTT.

The J gene is TRBJ2-3, the V gene TRBV7-2, with 11 bases identical to TRBD2. This CDR3 contains 16 residues. Germline V gives CDR1 SGHTA, CDR2 FQGNSA. The V gene end was trimmed by 4 bases and the J gene end by 6 bases; junction bases not matched to a gene: 9. CDR3 sequence: CASSWGTSGRGDTQYF. The CDR3 DNA sequence: TGTGCCAGCAGCTGGGGGACTAGCGGCCGAGGGGATACGCAGTATTTT. Combining the CDR3 with reference TRBV7-2 and TRBJ2-3 gives the whole variable domain GAGVSQSPSNKVTEKGKDVELRCDPISGHTALYWYRQSLGQGLEFLIYFQGNSAPDKSGLPSDRFSAERTGGSVSTLTIQRTQQEDSAVYLCASSWGTSGRGDTQYFGPGTRLTVL.

The V call is TRBV7-6, the J call TRBJ1-4; TRBD1 agrees at 8 bases. V lost 2 bases to trimming and J lost 10 bases; unmatched junction nucleotides: 6. This CDR3 is 14 amino acids long. Germline V gene lookup returns CDR1 SGHVS and CDR2 FNYEAQ. CDR3 nucleotides: TGTGCCAGCAGCTTACAGGGGGCTTCGGGAAAACTGTTTTTT. It is translated as CASSLQGASGKLFF.

The chain carries TRBV5-6 and TRBJ1-1; maybe TRBD1 (6 bases). Trimming stripped 4 bases from V and 1 base from J, with 14 bases between. The CDR3 contains 15 residues. Germline V CDR1 and CDR2: SGHDT, YYEEEE. The CDR3 DNA reads as TGTGCCAGCAGCATTAAGCGGGGGCCGAACACTGAAGCTTTCTTT. This encodes CASSIKRGPNTEAFF.

The gene calls are TRBV5-1 and TRBJ2-7; perhaps TRBD2 as D (5 bases). Germline assignment: CDR1 SGHRS and CDR2 YFSETQ. The CDR3 spans 14 residues. V lost 1 base and J lost 3, with 11 bases in between. CDR3 sequence reads: CASSLLQSGYEQYF. For the CDR3, the DNA is TGCGCCAGCAGCTTGTTACAAAGCGGCTACGAGCAGTACTTC.

This rearrangement joins TRBV5-4 to TRBJ2-5, with 8 bases fitting TRBD2. CDR3 length: 16 residues. J lost 4 bases, V lost 2 bases, and 10 bases had no gene match. Germline CDR1 reads SGHNT; CDR2 reads YYREEE (reference sequence). The CDR3 is CASSFKREWGLETQYF. DNA for the CDR3: TGTGCCAGCAGCTTTAAGCGGGAGTGGGGGTTAGAGACCCAGTACTTC.

The V gene is TRBV30, the J gene TRBJ2-3; 7 bases are shared with TRBD2. The CDR3 extends over 13 amino acids. V lost 8 bases and J lost 2; bases outside the gene matches: 7. Looked up from germline, CDR1 is GTSNPN and CDR2 is SVGIG (reference sequence). DNA for the CDR3: TGTGCCGTGACGGGAGGAATCACAGATACGCAGTATTTT. It is translated as CAVTGGITDTQYF.

The chain recombines TRBV7-9 with TRBJ2-3; 8 nucleotides align to TRBD2. The germline V gene has CDR1 SEHNR and CDR2 FQNEAQ (reference sequence). Germline trimming cut 1 base from V and 0 bases from J; bases unmatched to any gene: 6. The CDR3 length is 17 residues. The CDR3, as DNA: TGTGCCAGCAGCTTAGGGGCTGCTAGCGGGAGCACAGATACGCAGTATTTT. Amino acids: CASSLGAASGSTDTQYF.

In this sample, this clone turned up once. CDR3 in DNA: TGCGCCAGCAGCCCTCTAGCGTCCGAGACCCAGTACTTC. This gives the protein CASSPLASETQYF. The V call is TRBV5-1, the J call TRBJ2-5; tentative D call: TRBD2 (6 bases). This CDR3 comprises 13 residues. Deletions cut 4 bases from V and 5 bases from J, with 12 bases between. Germline loops: CDR1 SGHRS, CDR2 YFSETQ.

This clone showed up just once. The sample contains more than one DNA sequence encoding this CDR3. This chain uses TRBV25-1 with TRBJ1-4; 7 nucleotides match TRBD1. Looked up from germline, CDR1 is MGHDK and CDR2 is SYGVNS. The CDR3 runs 15 residues. Losses at the gene ends were 4 bases for V and 7 bases for J; bases not matched to a gene: 9. CDR3 sequence (DNA): TGTGCCAGCAGTGGATACAGGGGTGGCGGTGAAAAACTGTTTTTT. Translation: CASSGYRGGGEKLFF.

This sequence joins TRBV5-6 and TRBJ1-4; D is ambiguous. V lost 4 bases and J 4 bases, leaving 20 bases between the germline ends. Germline-derived CDR1 and CDR2 are SGHDT and YYEEEE. The CDR3 is made up of 17 amino acids. CDR3 nucleotide sequence: TGTGCCAGCAGCATCACAACTACCAGCCTTCTTAATGAAAAACTGTTTTTT. Amino acid sequence: CASSITTTSLLNEKLFF.

The V and J genes are TRBV6-4 and TRBJ2-1, with 10 bases that match TRBD2. The CDR3 loop spans 15 amino acids. CDR1 is MRHNA and CDR2 is SNTAGT in the germline V gene. V was pared by 4 bases and J by 5 bases, with 5 bases of the junction left unmatched. CDR3 nucleotides: TGTGCCAGCAGTGTTGGTACTAGCGGGAACAATGAGCAGTTCTTC. As protein: CASSVGTSGNNEQFF.

This chain links TRBV6-5 with TRBJ1-2; 10 nucleotides match TRBD1. The CDR3 is 15 amino acids. V lost 5 bases, J lost 1 base, and 4 bases stayed unmatched. Germline V gene sequence: CDR1 MNHEY, CDR2 SVGAGI. The CDR3 region is CASSRTGGGNYGYTF. CDR3 nucleotides: TGTGCCAGCAGTAGGACAGGGGGGGGTAACTATGGCTACACCTTC.

This clone was recorded a few times. The V gene is TRBV2, the J gene TRBJ1-2; 8 nucleotides agree with TRBD1. Germline lookup yields CDR1 SNHLY and CDR2 FYNNEI. The CDR3 is 14 amino acids. V shed 3 bases, J shed 3 bases, and the junction held 3 bases outside the gene matches. CDR3 nucleotides: TGTGCCAGCAGTGACCAGGGGGCGGACTATGGCTACACCTTC. This gives the protein CASSDQGADYGYTF.

This clone occurred a few times. This chain joins TRBV14 and TRBJ1-2; TRBD1 is a possible D gene (6 bases). Trimming shortened V by 2 bases and J by 5 bases, and 15 bases separated the two germline ends. Germline lookup yields CDR1 SGHDN and CDR2 FVKESK. CDR3 size: 15 residues. CDR3 DNA sequence: TGTGCCAGCAGCCAACAGGGGTCGGGCCCTTATGGCTACACCTTC. Its protein is CASSQQGSGPYGYTF.

The V gene is TRBV20-1, the J gene TRBJ2-3; D may be TRBD2 (6 bases). CDR1 and CDR2 (germline): DFQATT, SNEGSKA (reference sequence). The CDR3 totals 11 residues. The chain's CDR3 is CSWRAPDTQYF. CDR3 coding DNA: TGCAGCTGGAGGGCCCCAGATACGCAGTATTTT.

This clone has more than one count but fewer than ten. The gene calls are TRBV5-1 and TRBJ1-1; 7 nucleotides agree with TRBD1. Germline CDR1 is SGHRS and CDR2 is YFSETQ. The CDR3 covers 17 residues. J gave up 7 bases and V 5 bases, and 20 bases lay outside the gene matches. The CDR3 nucleotides read TGCGCCAGCAGAACCACGACAGGGTCTATCAGGTTAGGTGAAGCTTTCTTT. Translation: CASRTTTGSIRLGEAFF.

The rearrangement uses TRBV30 and TRBJ2-2; unclear D gene. The CDR3 loop spans 17 amino acids. Germline CDR1 GTSNPN, CDR2 SVGIG (reference sequence). Trimming took off 2 bases at V and 0 bases at J, with 16 bases between the two ends. For the CDR3, the DNA is TGTGCCTGGAGTCCCCAGAGATGGAGCGCGAACACCGGGGAGCTGTTTTTT. This translates into CAWSPQRWSANTGELFF. The full variable domain, completed using reference TRBV30 and TRBJ2-2, is SQTIHQWPATLVQPVGSPLSLECTVEGTSNPNLYWYRQAAGRGLQLLFYSVGIGQISSEVPQNLSASRPQDRQFILSSKKLLLSDSGFYLCAWSPQRWSANTGELFFGEGSRLTVL.

The chain employs TRBV30 and TRBJ1-1; D uncertain. CDR3 length equals 13 residues. CDR1 is GTSNPN, CDR2 SVGIG, per germline (reference sequence). The CDR3 reads CARRETLNTEAFF. The CDR3 DNA reads TGTGCTAGGAGGGAAACATTGAACACTGAAGCTTTCTTT.

The rearrangement joins TRBV9 to TRBJ2-7; 10 bases agree with TRBD2. The V and J ends lost 0 bases and 2 bases, in that order; junction bases with no gene match: 8. The germline CDR1 and CDR2 sequences are SGDLS and YYNGEE. This CDR3 region has 17 residues. The CDR3 loop is CASSVGSSGRAPYEQYF. DNA for the CDR3: TGTGCCAGCAGCGTAGGTTCCAGCGGGAGGGCCCCCTACGAGCAGTACTTC.